Below are 20 T cell receptor beta chains sequenced from a single sample in a study of cytomegalovirus exposure and HLA in healthy donors. Researchers ran the PCR with 60 Vbeta and 13 Jbeta primers. TCRdb's copy holds only in-frame clones and misses some; the assay was immunoSEQ multiplex PCR. Of some 150,000 clones in the sample, 70% to 80% are singletons; the top ten hold under 2.5%. The sequenced material came from PBMCs. The receptors come from a woman aged 30 to 39 in good health and CMV-seropositive.

This clone came up once. V usage is TRBV6-5 and J usage is TRBJ1-2, with 7 bases lining up with TRBD1. V trimming: 2 bases; J trimming: 4 bases; junction bases outside the gene matches: 7. This CDR3 region has 15 residues. In germline, CDR1 is MNHEY, CDR2 SVGAGI. CDR3 DNA sequence: TGTGCCAGCAGTTACGAGTCAGGGGGGACCTATGGCTACACCTTC. Its protein is CASSYESGGTYGYTF.

The V call is TRBV5-1, the J call TRBJ2-7; D gene ambiguous. Per the germline V gene, CDR1 is SGHRS and CDR2 is YFSETQ. Trimming took 8 bases from V and 2 from J, leaving 14 bases between them. The CDR3 length is 13 residues. CDR3: CASRVQPTYEQYF. CDR3 nucleotides: TGCGCCAGTCGGGTCCAGCCTACCTACGAGCAGTACTTC.

The table lists this clone with a few counts. The rearrangement uses TRBV4-3 and TRBJ2-3, with 7 bases aligning to TRBD1. This CDR3 is built from 13 residues. Germline V gene data show CDR1 as LGHNA and CDR2 as YSLEER. V gave up 2 bases and J gave up 4 bases; unmatched junction bases: 0. The CDR3 nucleotides are TGCGCCAGCAGCCAACAGGGGGCAGATACGCAGTATTTT. Translated: CASSQQGADTQYF.

The V gene is TRBV11-3, the J gene TRBJ1-1, with 7 bases aligning to TRBD1. J lost 1 base, V lost 3 bases, and 2 bases had no gene match. Germline values: CDR1 SGHNT, CDR2 YENEEA. The CDR3 covers 14 residues. CDR3 loop: CASSFDRENTEAFF. The CDR3 DNA follows: TGTGCCAGCAGCTTCGACAGGGAGAACACTGAAGCTTTCTTT.

V and J are TRBV6-6 and TRBJ1-1; 7 bases match TRBD1. V gave up 6 bases and J gave up 2 bases; unmatched junction bases: 3. The germline gives CDR1 MNHNY, CDR2 SVGAGI (reference sequence). This CDR3 region has 13 residues. The CDR3 sequence: CASSLGGNTEAFF. The CDR3 region has the DNA TGTGCCAGCAGCTTAGGGGGCAACACTGAAGCTTTCTTT.

The rearrangement joins TRBV7-9 to TRBJ1-1; D gene unclear. CDR1 SEHNR and CDR2 FQNEAQ come from the germline V gene (reference sequence). With 6 bases removed from V and 7 bases from J, the gap between germline ends came to 12 bases. The CDR3 is made up of 12 amino acids. The CDR3 DNA is TGTGCCAGCAGTTACGGTGGTAGTGAAGCTTTCTTT. Residues: CASSYGGSEAFF.

The chain joins TRBV27 to TRBJ1-1; 7 bases map to TRBD1. The V segment lost 6 bases and the J segment 3 bases; nucleotides outside the gene matches: 7. The CDR3 loop spans 14 amino acids. Germline V lookup: CDR1 MNHEY, CDR2 SMNVEV (reference sequence). The CDR3 loop reads CASRRQGADTEAFF. CDR3 in DNA: TGTGCCAGCAGGCGACAGGGAGCGGACACTGAAGCTTTCTTT.

Here the CDR3 DNA reads TGTGCCAGCAGTTTTCTATCAGGGGGACCCTACAATGAGCAGTTCTTC. It is translated as CASSFLSGGPYNEQFF. The rearrangement links TRBV27 to TRBJ2-1, with TRBD1 identical over 7 bases. The CDR3 consists of 16 residues. V shed 3 bases, J shed 2 bases, and the junction held 7 bases outside the gene matches. Per the germline V gene, CDR1 is MNHEY and CDR2 is SMNVEV (reference sequence).

This chain connects TRBV4-3 to TRBJ1-1, with D perhaps TRBD1 (6 bases). The CDR3 covers 17 residues. V shed 0 bases and J shed 2 bases, with 16 bases lying between them. CDR1 and CDR2 (germline): LGHNA, YSLEER. The CDR3 bases are TGCGCCAGCAGCCAAGAGGGGCCAGGGGTAAGAAACACTGAAGCTTTCTTT. Translating it yields CASSQEGPGVRNTEAFF.

The chain recombines TRBV7-9 with TRBJ2-7; 9 nucleotides align to TRBD1. V trimming: 2 bases; J trimming: 3 bases; junction bases outside the gene matches: 5. The CDR3 sequence is 15 residues long. Germline V gene lookup returns CDR1 SEHNR and CDR2 FQNEAQ (reference sequence). The CDR3 DNA reads as TGTGCCAGCAGCTTAAGGACAGGGGAAAGCTACGAGCAGTACTTC. Translated, it gives CASSLRTGESYEQYF.

This clone was detected once. The chain uses TRBV19 and TRBJ1-1; no clear D gene. Germline values: CDR1 LNHDA, CDR2 SQIVND (reference sequence). The CDR3 consists of 15 residues. V shed 6 bases and J shed 3 bases, with 17 bases lying between them. CDR3 nucleotide sequence: TGTGCCAGTAGGCCGGATCGAGGCCGGGACACTGAAGCTTTCTTT. As protein: CASRPDRGRDTEAFF.

This clone was observed a few times. The chain uses TRBV7-2 and TRBJ2-5; TRBD1 matches 10 bases. CDR3 length: 17 amino acids. Per the germline V gene, CDR1 is SGHTA and CDR2 is FQGNSA. J lost 4 bases, V lost 5 bases, and 13 bases had no gene match. The DNA for the CDR3 is TGTGCCAGCAGCGATCGGCTAATGACAGGGGGCGGAGAGACCCAGTACTTC. Translation gives CASSDRLMTGGGETQYF. Looking up the rest from reference TRBV7-2 and TRBJ2-5 gives the full variable domain: GAGVSQSPSNKVTEKGKDVELRCDPISGHTALYWYRQSLGQGLEFLIYFQGNSAPDKSGLPSDRFSAERTGGSVSTLTIQRTQQEDSAVYLCASSDRLMTGGGETQYFGPGTRLLVL.

This chain joins TRBV28 and TRBJ2-1, with 9 nucleotides matching TRBD1. V lost 6 bases and J lost 4; bases outside the gene matches: 10. The CDR3 spans 16 residues. Germline V gene sequence: CDR1 MDHEN, CDR2 SYDVKM. CDR3 sequence (DNA): TGTGCCAGCAGCTCCTCCGGGACAGGGTATTACAATGAGCAGTTCTTC. Encoded protein: CASSSSGTGYYNEQFF.

V usage is TRBV4-3 and J usage is TRBJ2-7, with 7 bases matching TRBD2. The CDR3 extends over 16 amino acids. Germline CDR1 is LGHNA and CDR2 is YSLEER. Germline trimming cut 0 bases from V and 0 bases from J; bases unmatched to any gene: 5. Here the CDR3 DNA reads TGCGCCAGCAGCCAAGAATTGGGCGGGAGCTCCTACGAGCAGTACTTC. Translating gives CASSQELGGSSYEQYF.

This chain links TRBV6-6 with TRBJ2-5; the match to TRBD1 covers 8 bases. The junction had 8 bases not matched to a gene; V was cut back by 8 bases and J by 3 bases. CDR1 is MNHNY and CDR2 is SVGAGI in the germline V gene (reference sequence). CDR3 size: 14 residues. CDR3 protein: CASALWGQEETQYF. CDR3 DNA sequence: TGTGCCAGCGCATTATGGGGACAGGAAGAGACCCAGTACTTC.

J is TRBJ2-5 and V is TRBV28, with a tentative D call TRBD1 (5 bases). Between the trimmed V and J ends, which lost 2 bases and 3 bases, there was a span of 10 bases. The CDR3 extends over 14 amino acids. Germline V lookup: CDR1 MDHEN, CDR2 SYDVKM. Written as DNA, the CDR3 is TGTGCCAGCAGTTTAGGAGTCAGGGAAGAGACCCAGTACTTC. Translating gives CASSLGVREETQYF.

This clone has just a few counts. The chain recombines TRBV18 with TRBJ2-7; tentatively, D is TRBD1 (5 bases). CDR1 and CDR2 (germline): KGHSH, LQKENI. The length of the CDR3 is 14 residues. V was pared by 6 bases and J by 6 bases, with 18 bases between. CDR3 DNA: TGTGCCAGCTCCCTGGGTCCCCTTCAGGGCGAGCAGTACTTC. The encoded protein is CASSLGPLQGEQYF.

The gene calls are TRBV7-2 and TRBJ2-7, with 13 bases lining up with TRBD2. The CDR3 loop spans 16 amino acids. V shed 5 bases and J 5 bases; nucleotides not matched to a gene: 9. Germline values: CDR1 SGHTA, CDR2 FQGNSA. The CDR3 is CASSARLAGGGDEQYF. The CDR3 DNA reads as TGTGCCAGCAGCGCCCGACTAGCGGGGGGTGGCGACGAGCAGTACTTC.

The chain is built from TRBV2 and TRBJ2-1; weak D call: TRBD1 (6 bases). Germline V gives CDR1 SNHLY, CDR2 FYNNEI. V lost 1 base, J lost 5 bases, and 15 bases lay in between. CDR3 length equals 16 residues. CDR3 in amino acids: CASSEGGRGIHNEQFF. CDR3 nucleotides: TGTGCCAGCAGTGAAGGGGGTAGGGGGATCCACAATGAGCAGTTCTTC.

This chain uses TRBV4-3 with TRBJ2-3; D perhaps matches TRBD2 (5 bases). V was clipped by 2 bases and J by 4 bases, with 13 bases between them. CDR3 size: 15 residues. Per germline, CDR1 LGHNA and CDR2 YSLEER. The CDR3 region is CASSQSGGLADTQYF. The CDR3 DNA sequence: TGCGCCAGCAGCCAATCCGGAGGTTTGGCAGATACGCAGTATTTT.